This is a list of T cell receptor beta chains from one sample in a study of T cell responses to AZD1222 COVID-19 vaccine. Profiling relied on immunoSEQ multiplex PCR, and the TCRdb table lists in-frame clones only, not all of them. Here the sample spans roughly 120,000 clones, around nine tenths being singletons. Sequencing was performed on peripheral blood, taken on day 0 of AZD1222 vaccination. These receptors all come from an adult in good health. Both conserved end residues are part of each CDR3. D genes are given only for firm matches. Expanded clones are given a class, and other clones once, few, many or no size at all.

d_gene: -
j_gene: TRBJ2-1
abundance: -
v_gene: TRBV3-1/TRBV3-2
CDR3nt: TGTGCCAGCAGCCAAGATTGGACGGCGCAGTTCTTC
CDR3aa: CASSQDWTAQFF

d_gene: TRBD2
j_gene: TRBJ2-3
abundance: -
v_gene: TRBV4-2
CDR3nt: TGTGCCAGCAGCCAAGATCCCCCCGCCGGGACTAAGTCAACAGATACGCAGTATTTT
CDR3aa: CASSQDPPAGTKSTDTQYF

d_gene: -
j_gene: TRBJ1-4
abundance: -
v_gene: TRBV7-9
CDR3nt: TGTGCCAGCAGCTTAGTCCGGACTCAAGATTCGTCTGGAAAACTGTTTTTT
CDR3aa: CASSLVRTQDSSGKLFF

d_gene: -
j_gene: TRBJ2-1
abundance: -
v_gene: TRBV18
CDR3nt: TGTGCCAGCTCACCTCCAGGGAGCTCCTACAATGAGCAGTTCTTC
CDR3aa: CASSPPGSSYNEQFF

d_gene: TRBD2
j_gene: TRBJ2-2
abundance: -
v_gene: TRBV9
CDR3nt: TGTGCCAGCAGCGTCTTGAGTGCGGGAGTGTCCGGGGAGCTGTTTTTT
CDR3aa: CASSVLSAGVSGELFF

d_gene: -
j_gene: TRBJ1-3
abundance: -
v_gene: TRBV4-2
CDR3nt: TGTGCCAGCAGCCAGGGTGGGAGGAGCTCTGGAAACACCATATATTTT
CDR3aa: CASSQGGRSSGNTIYF

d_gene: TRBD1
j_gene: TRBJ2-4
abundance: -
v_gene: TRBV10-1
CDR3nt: TGCGCCAGCAGCGACAGGGCGGAAAACATTCAGTACTTC
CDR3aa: CASSDRAENIQYF

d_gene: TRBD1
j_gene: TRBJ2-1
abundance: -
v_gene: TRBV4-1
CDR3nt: TGCGCCAGCAGCCAAGATCCGAGGGACAGTCATGAGCAGTTCTTC
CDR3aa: CASSQDPRDSHEQFF

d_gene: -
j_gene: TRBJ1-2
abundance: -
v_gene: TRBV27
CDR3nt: TGTGCCAGCAGTCCCCTTGCGGGAGGAGGCTACACCTTC
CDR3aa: CASSPLAGGGYTF

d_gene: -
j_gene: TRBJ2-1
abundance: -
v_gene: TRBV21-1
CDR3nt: TGTGCCAGCAGCAAAACCGGGACAGTACCCTACAATGAGCAGTTCTTC
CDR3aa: CASSKTGTVPYNEQFF

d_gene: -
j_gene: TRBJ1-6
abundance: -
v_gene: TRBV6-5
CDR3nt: TGTGCCAGCAGTTACTTAAATTCACCCCTCCACTTT
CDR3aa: CASSYLNSPLHF

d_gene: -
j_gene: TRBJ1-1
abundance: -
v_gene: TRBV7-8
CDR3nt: TGTGCCAGCAGCTTAGCCAGAGCAGGAACTGAAGCTTTCTTT
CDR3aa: CASSLARAGTEAFF

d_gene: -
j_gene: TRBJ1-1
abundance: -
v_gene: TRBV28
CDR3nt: TGTGCCAGCAGTTTCTACACTGAAGCTTTCTTT
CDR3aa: CASSFYTEAFF

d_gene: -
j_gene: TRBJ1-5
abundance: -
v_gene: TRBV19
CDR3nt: TGTGCCAGTAGTCCAAGGCGAGGGGACCGAAATCAGCCCCAGCATTTT
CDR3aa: CASSPRRGDRNQPQHF

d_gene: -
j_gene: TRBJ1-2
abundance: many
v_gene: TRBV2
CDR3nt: TGTGCCAGCAGCCCTCAGACAGCCGGCTATGGCTACACCTTC
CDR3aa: CASSPQTAGYGYTF

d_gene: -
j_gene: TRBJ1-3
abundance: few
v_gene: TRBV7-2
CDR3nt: TGTGCCAGCAGCCCCACGGTGGGGCACAGTGGAAACACCATATATTTT
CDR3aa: CASSPTVGHSGNTIYF

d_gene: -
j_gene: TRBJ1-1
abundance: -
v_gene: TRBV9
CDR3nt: TGTGCCAGCAGTAAAATGACAGCTGAAGCTTTCTTT
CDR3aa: CASSKMTAEAFF

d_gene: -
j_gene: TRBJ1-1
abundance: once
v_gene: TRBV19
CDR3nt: TGTGCCACCCGAAACCTGCGGGTTTCTGAAGCTTTCTTT
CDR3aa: CATRNLRVSEAFF

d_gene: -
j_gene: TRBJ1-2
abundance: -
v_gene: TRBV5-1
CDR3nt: TGCGCCAGCAGCAAGGACGGAGGTATTGGCTACACCTTC
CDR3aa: CASSKDGGIGYTF

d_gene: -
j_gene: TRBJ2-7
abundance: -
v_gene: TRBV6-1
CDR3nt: TGTGCCAGCAGTGGCCCCACCGGGACCCTCGGTCGGGTGCAGTACTTC
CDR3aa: CASSGPTGTLGRVQYF